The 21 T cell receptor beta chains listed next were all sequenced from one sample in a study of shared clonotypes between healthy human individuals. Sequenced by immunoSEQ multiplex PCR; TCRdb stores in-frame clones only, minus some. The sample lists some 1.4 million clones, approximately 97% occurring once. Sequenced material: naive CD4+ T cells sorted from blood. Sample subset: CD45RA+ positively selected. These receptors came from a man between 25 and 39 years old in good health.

The CDR3 reads CASSLGPGYSTDTQYF. In DNA, the CDR3 is TGTGCCAGCAGTTTGGGCCCAGGCTATAGCACAGATACGCAGTATTTT. The chain carries TRBV28 and TRBJ2-3; D is undetermined. The germline V and J ends were trimmed by 3 bases and 0 bases, with 13 bases remaining between them. Per the germline V gene, CDR1 is MDHEN and CDR2 is SYDVKM. The CDR3 totals 16 residues.

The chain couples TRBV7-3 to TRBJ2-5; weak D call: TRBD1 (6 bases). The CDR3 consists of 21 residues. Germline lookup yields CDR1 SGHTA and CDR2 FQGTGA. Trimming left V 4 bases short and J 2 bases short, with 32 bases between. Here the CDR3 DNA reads TGTGCCAGCAGCTATTCCGGGACACCAACTTCCCCCCGGCGTTTACAAGAGACCCAGTACTTC. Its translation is CASSYSGTPTSPRRLQETQYF.

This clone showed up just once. The CDR3 protein is CASSQVRKDFYGYTF. The CDR3 DNA reads as TGCGCCAGCAGCCAAGTCAGAAAGGACTTCTATGGCTACACCTTC. The V gene is TRBV4-1, the J gene TRBJ1-2, with D unresolved. V was pared by 1 base and J by 4 bases, with 13 bases between. Germline V gene lookup returns CDR1 MGHRA and CDR2 YSYEKL. CDR3 length equals 15 residues.

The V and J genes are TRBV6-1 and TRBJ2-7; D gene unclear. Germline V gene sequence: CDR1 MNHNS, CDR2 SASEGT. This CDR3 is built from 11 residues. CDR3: CAASTWDEQYF. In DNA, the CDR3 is TGTGCGGCTAGTACTTGGGACGAGCAGTACTTC.

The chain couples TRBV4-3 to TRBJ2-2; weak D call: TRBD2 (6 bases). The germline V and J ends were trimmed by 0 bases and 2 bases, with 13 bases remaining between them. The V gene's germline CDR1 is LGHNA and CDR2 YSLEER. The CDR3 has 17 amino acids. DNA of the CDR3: TGCGCCAGCAGCCAAGATCCCCGGAGGGATAACACCGGGGAGCTGTTTTTT. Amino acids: CASSQDPRRDNTGELFF.

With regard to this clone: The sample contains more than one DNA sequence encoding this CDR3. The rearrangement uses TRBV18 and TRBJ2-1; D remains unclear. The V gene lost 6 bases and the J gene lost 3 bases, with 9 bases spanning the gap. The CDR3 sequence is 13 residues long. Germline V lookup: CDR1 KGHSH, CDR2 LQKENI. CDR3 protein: CASSPSIYNEQFF. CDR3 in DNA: TGTGCCAGCTCCCCCAGCATCTACAATGAGCAGTTCTTC. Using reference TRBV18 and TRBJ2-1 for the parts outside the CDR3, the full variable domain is NAGVMQNPRHLVRRRGQEARLRCSPMKGHSHVYWYRQLPEEGLKFMVYLQKENIIDESGMPKERFSAEFPKEGPSILRIQQVVRGDSAAYFCASSPSIYNEQFFGPGTRLTVL.

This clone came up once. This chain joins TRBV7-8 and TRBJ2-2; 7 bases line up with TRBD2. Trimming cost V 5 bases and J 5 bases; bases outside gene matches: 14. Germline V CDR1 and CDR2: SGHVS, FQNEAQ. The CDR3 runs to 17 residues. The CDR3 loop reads CASSARLRGRKTGELFF. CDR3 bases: TGTGCCAGCAGCGCTCGCCTCCGCGGGAGAAAAACCGGGGAGCTGTTTTTT.

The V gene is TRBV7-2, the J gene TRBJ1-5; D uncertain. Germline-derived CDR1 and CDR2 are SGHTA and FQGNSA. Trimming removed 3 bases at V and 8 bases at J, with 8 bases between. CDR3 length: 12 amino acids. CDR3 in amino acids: CASSFFMEPQHF. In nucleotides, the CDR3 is TGTGCCAGCAGCTTTTTCATGGAGCCCCAGCATTTT.

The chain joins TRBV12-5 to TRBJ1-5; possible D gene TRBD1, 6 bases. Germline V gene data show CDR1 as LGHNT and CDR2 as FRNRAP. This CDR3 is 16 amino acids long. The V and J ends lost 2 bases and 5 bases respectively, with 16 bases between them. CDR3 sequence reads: CASGLTGAGVDQPQHF. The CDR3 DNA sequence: TGTGCTAGTGGTTTGACGGGGGCAGGGGTGGATCAGCCCCAGCATTTT.

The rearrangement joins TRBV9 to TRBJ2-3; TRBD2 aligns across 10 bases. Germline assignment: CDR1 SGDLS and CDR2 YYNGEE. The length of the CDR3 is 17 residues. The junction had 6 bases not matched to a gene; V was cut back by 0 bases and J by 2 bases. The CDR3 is CASSVGRLAGPTDTQYF. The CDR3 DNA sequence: TGTGCCAGCAGCGTAGGACGACTAGCGGGCCCCACAGATACGCAGTATTTT.

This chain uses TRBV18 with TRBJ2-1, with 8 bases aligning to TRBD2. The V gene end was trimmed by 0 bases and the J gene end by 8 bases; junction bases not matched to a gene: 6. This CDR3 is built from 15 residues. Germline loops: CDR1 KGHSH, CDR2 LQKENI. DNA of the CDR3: TGTGCCAGCTCACCACCGGAGACTAGCGTTTATGAGCAGTTCTTC. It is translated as CASSPPETSVYEQFF. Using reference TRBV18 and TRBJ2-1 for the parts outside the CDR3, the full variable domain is NAGVMQNPRHLVRRRGQEARLRCSPMKGHSHVYWYRQLPEEGLKFMVYLQKENIIDESGMPKERFSAEFPKEGPSILRIQQVVRGDSAAYFCASSPPETSVYEQFFGPGTRLTVL.

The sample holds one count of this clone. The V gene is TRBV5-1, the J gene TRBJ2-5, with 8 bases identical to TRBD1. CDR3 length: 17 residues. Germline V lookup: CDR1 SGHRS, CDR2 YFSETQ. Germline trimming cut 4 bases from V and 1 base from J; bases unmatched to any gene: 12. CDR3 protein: CASSPRGGQGFQETQYF. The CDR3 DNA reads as TGCGCCAGCAGCCCCCGGGGCGGACAGGGCTTCCAAGAGACCCAGTACTTC.

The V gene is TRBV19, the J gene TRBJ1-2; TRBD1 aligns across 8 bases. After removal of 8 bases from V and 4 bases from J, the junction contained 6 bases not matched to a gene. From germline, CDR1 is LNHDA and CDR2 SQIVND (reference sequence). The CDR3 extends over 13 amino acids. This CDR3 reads CASGDRMGYGYTF. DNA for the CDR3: TGTGCCAGTGGGGACAGGATGGGCTATGGCTACACCTTC.

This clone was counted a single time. This CDR3 reads CSEVGTINNEQFF. The CDR3 DNA follows: TGCAGCGAAGTTGGGACTATCAACAATGAGCAGTTCTTC. The chain joins TRBV29-1 to TRBJ2-1; TRBD2 matches 7 bases. The germline V gene has CDR1 SQVTM and CDR2 ANQGSEA. The CDR3 consists of 13 residues. The V and J ends lost 7 bases and 5 bases, in that order; junction bases with no gene match: 8.

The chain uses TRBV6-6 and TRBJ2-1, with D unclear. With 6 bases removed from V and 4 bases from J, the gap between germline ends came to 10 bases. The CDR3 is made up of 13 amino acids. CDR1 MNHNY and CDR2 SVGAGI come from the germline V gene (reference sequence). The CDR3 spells CASSYLSYNEQFF. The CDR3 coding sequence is TGTGCCAGCAGCTATCTCTCGTACAATGAGCAGTTCTTC.

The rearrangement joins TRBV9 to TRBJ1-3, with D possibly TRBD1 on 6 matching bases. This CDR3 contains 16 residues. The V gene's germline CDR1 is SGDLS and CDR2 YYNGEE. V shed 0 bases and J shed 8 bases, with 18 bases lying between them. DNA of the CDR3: TGTGCCAGCAGCGTAGCTTCGGGCTTGGGGGCGGACACCATATATTTT. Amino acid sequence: CASSVASGLGADTIYF.

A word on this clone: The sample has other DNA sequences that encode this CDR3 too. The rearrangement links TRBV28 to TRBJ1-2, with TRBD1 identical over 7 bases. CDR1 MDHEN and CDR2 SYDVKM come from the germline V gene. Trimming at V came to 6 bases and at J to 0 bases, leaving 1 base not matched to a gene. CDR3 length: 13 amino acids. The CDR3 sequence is CASRGTANYGYTF. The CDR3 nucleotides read TGTGCCAGCAGGGGGACAGCTAACTATGGCTACACCTTC.

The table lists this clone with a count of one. Here the CDR3 DNA reads TGTGCCAGCAGCCCCCCGAGATTCGGCACCGGGGAGCTGTTTTTT. Its protein product is CASSPPRFGTGELFF. This chain uses TRBV7-8 with TRBJ2-2; D is unclear. CDR1 is SGHVS and CDR2 is FQNEAQ in the germline V gene. This CDR3 is built from 15 residues. The V and J ends lost 5 bases and 4 bases respectively, with 14 bases between them.

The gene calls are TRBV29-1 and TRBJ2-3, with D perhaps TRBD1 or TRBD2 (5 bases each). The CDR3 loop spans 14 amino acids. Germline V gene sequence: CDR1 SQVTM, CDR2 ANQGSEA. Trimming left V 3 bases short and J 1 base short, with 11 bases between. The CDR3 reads CSVDRGRGTDTQYF. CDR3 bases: TGCAGCGTTGATAGGGGACGTGGCACAGATACGCAGTATTTT.

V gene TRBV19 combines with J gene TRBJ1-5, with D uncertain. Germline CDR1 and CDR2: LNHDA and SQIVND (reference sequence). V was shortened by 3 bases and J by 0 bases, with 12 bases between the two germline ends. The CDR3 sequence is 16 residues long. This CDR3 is CASSIRLGDSNQPQHF. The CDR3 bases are TGTGCCAGTAGTATCCGCCTCGGGGATAGCAATCAGCCCCAGCATTTT.

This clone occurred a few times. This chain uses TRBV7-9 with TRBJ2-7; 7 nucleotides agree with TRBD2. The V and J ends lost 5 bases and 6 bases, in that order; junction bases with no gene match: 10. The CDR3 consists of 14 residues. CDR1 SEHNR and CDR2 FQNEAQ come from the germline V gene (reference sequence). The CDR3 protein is CASSRLSGVSEQYF. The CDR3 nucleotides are TGTGCCAGCAGCCGTCTAAGCGGGGTCAGCGAGCAGTACTTC.